This T cell receptor (beta chain) was captured by sequencing in a study of graft-versus-host responses after intestinal transplantation. On the study more broadly: Grafts were multivisceral, liver-intestinal, or isolated intestinal. Each recipient received anti-thymocyte globulin induction, then tacrolimus and steroids for three to four years.

Study observations and caveats: Recipient marrow held GvH clones, some first seen in ileum or blood. Early post-transplant declines in HvG were associated with peak levels of circulating GvH clones.

Method: immunoSEQ multiplex PCR; TCRdb's copy keeps in-frame clones and lacks some. The sample consists of tens of thousands of clones, roughly 93% of them appearing once. Germline V gene sequence: CDR1 MNHEY, CDR2 SMNVEV (reference sequence). This CDR3 has 12 amino acids. V shed 10 bases, J shed 5 bases, and the junction held 8 bases outside the gene matches. Note on this clone: Its matching antigen is unknown.

The origin of this receptor is a human donor who was the organ donor for an intestinal transplant. The chain joins TRBV27 to TRBJ2-7; 7 bases line up with TRBD1. The sample in question was unstimulated CD8+ T cells sorted from spleen or lymph node cells, obtained before transplant. The CDR3 sequence: CATINRGHEQYF. DNA of the CDR3: TGTGCCACTATAAACAGGGGCCACGAGCAGTACTTC.